The 15 T cell receptor beta chains given below trace back to one sample, sequenced in a study of blood T cells in healthy people across ages. Then a second PCR, running roughly 7 to 11 cycles, was carried out with a sample-barcoded 5' primer and a J-beta primer mix. TCRdb independently ran MiXCR on the 5' RACE reads; one entry per CDR3 protein. The sample has fewer than 1.5 million distinct CDR3 sequences; approximately 40% are singletons. The specimen was blood. The receptors stem from a woman in her late teens or twenties in good health.

The chain couples TRBV6-2 or TRBV6-3 to TRBJ1-5; D might be TRBD1 (6 bases). The CDR3 extends over 15 amino acids. Between the trimmed V and J ends, which lost 2 bases and 6 bases, there was a span of 14 bases. The germline gives CDR1 MNHEY, CDR2 SVGEGT. CDR3 DNA: TGTGCCAGCAGTTACCCGGGACAAGTCGGTCAGCCCCAGCATTTT. It yields the protein CASSYPGQVGQPQHF.

About this clonotype itself: Relative to the germline gene, one junction end is altered; a read error may explain this. This chain links TRBV4-1 with TRBJ2-5; tentative D call: TRBD1 (5 bases). This CDR3 comprises 15 residues. Germline CDR1 and CDR2: MGHRA and YSYEKL. DNA of the CDR3: TGCGCCAGCAGCCAAGTTCAGGCAGGGCAAGGGACCCAGTACTTC. The encoded protein is CASSQVQAGQGTQYF.

The rearrangement joins TRBV4-2 to TRBJ1-5; 9 positions agree with TRBD1. The ends lost 3 bases at V and 5 bases at J; junction bases unmatched: 17. CDR3 size: 19 residues. Germline CDR1 is LGHNA and CDR2 is YNFKEQ. CDR3 in DNA: TGTGCCAGCAGCCAGCTTACAGCCGGGACAGGGAGCGGGTATCAGCCCCAGCATTTT. Translation: CASSQLTAGTGSGYQPQHF.

This clonotype appeared a few times. It is unclear where the CDR3 begins or ends on the DNA, so no DNA is shown, and the CDR3 is as TCRdb lists it. The chain joins TRBV6-1 to TRBJ1-6. Germline CDR1 MNHNS, CDR2 SASEGT. Termini included, the CDR3 measures 15 amino acids. CDR3 protein: CASSTSGLNNSPLHF.

A few counts support this clonotype. The genes are TRBV10-2 and TRBJ1-2; D not certain. This CDR3 has 14 amino acids. Trimming took 3 bases from V and 8 from J, leaving 16 bases between them. The germline V gene encodes CDR1 WSHSY and CDR2 SAAADI. CDR3 bases: TGCGCCAGCAGTGACCAAGCGGGAAGTAAGGGCTACACCTTC. The encoded protein is CASSDQAGSKGYTF.

This clonotype has a handful of counts. V and J are TRBV7-3 and TRBJ2-4; 7 positions match TRBD2. Judging by the DNA end, TRBJ2-7 fits better; the J call may be wrong. The CDR3 has 13 amino acids. Germline CDR1 and CDR2: SGHTA and FQGTGA. CDR3 sequence: CASSSHTGGEQYF. In DNA form, the CDR3 reads TGTGCCAGCAGCTCACATACGGGGGGCGAGCAGTACTTC.

This clonotype was observed a few times. The rearrangement uses TRBV29-1 and TRBJ2-1; the match to TRBD2 covers 7 bases. V lost 0 bases and J lost 13; bases outside the gene matches: 9. CDR1 is SQVTM, CDR2 ANQGSEA, per germline. This CDR3 is built from 13 residues. CDR3 nucleotide sequence: TGCAGCGTTGAAGAATGGGGGGGGAACCCTCAGTTCTTC. Its protein is CSVEEWGGNPQFF.

About this clonotype itself: One end of the junction fails to match germline, which may point to a read error. The chain combines TRBV6-1 with TRBJ2-3, with D perhaps being TRBD1 or TRBD2 (5 bases each). The CDR3 is 16 residues long. Looked up from germline, CDR1 is MNHNS and CDR2 is SASEGT. CDR3 nucleotides: TGTGCCAGCAGTGAAGCAGGCGGGCCCAGCACAGGTACGCAGTATTTT. Its protein product is CASSEAGGPSTGTQYF.

CDR3 nucleotides: TGTGCCAGCAGCTTTGATCATACAGGGTACCAAGAGACCCAGTACTTC. Translation: CASSFDHTGYQETQYF. V usage is TRBV5-5 and J usage is TRBJ2-5, with D maybe TRBD1 (6 bases). CDR3 size: 16 residues. Germline-derived CDR1 and CDR2 are SGHKS and YYEKEE (reference sequence). Trimming stripped 2 bases from V and 0 bases from J, with 14 bases between.

The chain joins TRBV24-1 to TRBJ1-5, with 7 positions matching TRBD1. Germline CDR1 KGHDR, CDR2 SFDVKD. The V gene end was trimmed by 4 bases and the J gene end by 0 bases; junction bases not matched to a gene: 2. This CDR3 comprises 15 residues. As DNA, the CDR3 is TGTGCCACCAGTGAGGGACAGTTTAGCAATCAGCCCCAGCATTTT. It codes for CATSEGQFSNQPQHF.

This chain connects TRBV7-9 to TRBJ1-1; tentative D call: TRBD1 (6 bases). Trimming cost V 5 bases and J 6 bases, with 16 bases left between them. The CDR3 contains 14 residues. Germline loops: CDR1 SEHNR, CDR2 FQNEAQ (reference sequence). The DNA for the CDR3 is TGTGCCAGCAGCCCGGATGGGGGGGCAGCTGAAGCTTTCTTT. Translated: CASSPDGGAAEAFF.

This chain joins TRBV7-8 and TRBJ2-3; 11 bases fit TRBD1. The CDR3 is 15 amino acids. Germline-derived CDR1 and CDR2 are SGHVS and FQNEAQ. After removal of 5 bases from V and 5 bases from J, the junction contained 6 bases not matched to a gene. CDR3 DNA: TGTGCCAGCAGCGCGGACAGGGGGCGGGAAGATACGCAGTATTTT. Protein sequence: CASSADRGREDTQYF.

This clonotype was seen repeatedly, ten times or more. This sequence joins TRBV4-1 and TRBJ1-6; 9 nucleotides align to TRBD1. Germline CDR1 MGHRA, CDR2 YSYEKL. This CDR3 has 16 amino acids. Trimming removed 4 bases from V and 6 bases from J; junction bases left unmatched: 7. This CDR3 reads CASSRESTGGNSPLHF. The CDR3 DNA reads as TGCGCCAGCAGCCGCGAATCGACAGGGGGTAATTCACCCCTCCACTTT.

This clonotype has a single count. The chain has TRBV20-1 and TRBJ2-1; 7 bases fit TRBD2. The end of the DNA is better explained by TRBJ2-7, so the J call may be wrong. Germline V CDR1 and CDR2: DFQATT, SNEGSKA (reference sequence). The CDR3 sequence is 15 residues long. For the CDR3, the DNA is TGCAGTGCTAGACTCCGGGGAGGGTGGGGCAATGAGCAGTACTTC. Its translation: CSARLRGGWGNEQYF.

This clonotype occurred a few times. The chain employs TRBV6-1 and TRBJ1-5; 7 positions agree with TRBD1. The CDR3 totals 13 residues. The germline CDR1 and CDR2 sequences are MNHNS and SASEGT. The V gene end was trimmed by 8 bases and the J gene end by 2 bases; junction bases not matched to a gene: 3. CDR3 DNA sequence: TGTGCCAGCCGGGACAGTGGCAATCAGCCCCAGCATTTT. Its protein is CASRDSGNQPQHF.